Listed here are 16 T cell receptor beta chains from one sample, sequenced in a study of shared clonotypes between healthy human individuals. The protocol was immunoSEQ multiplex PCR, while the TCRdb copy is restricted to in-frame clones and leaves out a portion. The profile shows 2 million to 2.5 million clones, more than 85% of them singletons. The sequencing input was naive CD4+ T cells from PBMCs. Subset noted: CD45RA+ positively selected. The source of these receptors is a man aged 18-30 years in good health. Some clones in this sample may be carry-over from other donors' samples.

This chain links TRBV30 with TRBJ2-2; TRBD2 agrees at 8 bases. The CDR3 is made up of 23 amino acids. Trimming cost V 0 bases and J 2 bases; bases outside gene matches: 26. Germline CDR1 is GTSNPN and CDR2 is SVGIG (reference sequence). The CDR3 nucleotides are TGTGCCTGGAGTGTAGGTATCACCTGGCAGACAACCCAACTAGCGGAAAACACCGGGGAGCTGTTTTTT. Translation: CAWSVGITWQTTQLAENTGELFF.

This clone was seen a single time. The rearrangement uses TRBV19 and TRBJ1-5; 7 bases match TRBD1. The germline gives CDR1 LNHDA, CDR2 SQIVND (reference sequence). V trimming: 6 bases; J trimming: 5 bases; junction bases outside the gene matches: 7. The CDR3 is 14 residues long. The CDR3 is CASSSTDRDQPQHF. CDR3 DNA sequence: TGTGCCAGTAGCTCAACCGACAGGGATCAGCCCCAGCATTTT.

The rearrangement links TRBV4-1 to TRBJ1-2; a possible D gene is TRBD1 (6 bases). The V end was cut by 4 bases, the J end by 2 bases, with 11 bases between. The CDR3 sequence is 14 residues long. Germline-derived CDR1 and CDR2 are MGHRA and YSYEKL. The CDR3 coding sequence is TGCGCCAGCAGCCTACGACAGGAAAACTATGGCTACACCTTC. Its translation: CASSLRQENYGYTF.

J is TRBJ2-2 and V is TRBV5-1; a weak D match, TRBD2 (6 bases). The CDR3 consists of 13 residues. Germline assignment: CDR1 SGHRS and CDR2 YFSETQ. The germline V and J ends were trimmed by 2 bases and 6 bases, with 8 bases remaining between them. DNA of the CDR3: TGCGCCAGCAGCTTCTGGGGGGCCGGGGAGCTGTTTTTT. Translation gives CASSFWGAGELFF.

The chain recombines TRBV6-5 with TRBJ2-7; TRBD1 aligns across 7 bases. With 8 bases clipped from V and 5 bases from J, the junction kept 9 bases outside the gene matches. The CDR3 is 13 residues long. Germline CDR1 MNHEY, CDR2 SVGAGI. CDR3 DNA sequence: TGTGCCAGCTGTCGGACAGGAAGCAACGAGCAGTACTTC. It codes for CASCRTGSNEQYF.

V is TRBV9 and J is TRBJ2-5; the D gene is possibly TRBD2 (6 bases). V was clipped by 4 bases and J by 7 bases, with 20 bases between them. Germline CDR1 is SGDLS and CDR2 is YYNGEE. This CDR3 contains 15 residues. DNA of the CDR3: TGTGCCAGCAGCTTGTGGGACTCATTTGGGGGGACCCAGTACTTC. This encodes CASSLWDSFGGTQYF.

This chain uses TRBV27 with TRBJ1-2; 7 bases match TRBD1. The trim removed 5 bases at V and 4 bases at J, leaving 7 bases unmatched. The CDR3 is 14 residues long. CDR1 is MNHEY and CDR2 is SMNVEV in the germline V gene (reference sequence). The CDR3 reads CASSLTRDSYGYTF. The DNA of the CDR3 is TGTGCCAGCAGTCTAACCAGGGACAGCTATGGCTACACCTTC.

The CDR3 region is CASSPPGGPHGELFF. DNA for the CDR3: TGTGCCAGCAGTCCCCCCGGGGGACCCCACGGGGAGCTGTTTTTT. The genes are TRBV28 and TRBJ2-2; tentatively, D is TRBD2 (6 bases). The CDR3 loop spans 15 amino acids. V was shortened by 5 bases and J by 7 bases, with 17 bases between the two germline ends. The germline CDR1 and CDR2 sequences are MDHEN and SYDVKM.

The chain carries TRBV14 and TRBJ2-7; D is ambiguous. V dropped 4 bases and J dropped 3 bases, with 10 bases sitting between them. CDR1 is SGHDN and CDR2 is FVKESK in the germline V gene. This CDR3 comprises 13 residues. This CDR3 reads CASSPDGYYEQYF. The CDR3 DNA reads TGTGCCAGCAGCCCCGACGGTTACTACGAGCAGTACTTC.

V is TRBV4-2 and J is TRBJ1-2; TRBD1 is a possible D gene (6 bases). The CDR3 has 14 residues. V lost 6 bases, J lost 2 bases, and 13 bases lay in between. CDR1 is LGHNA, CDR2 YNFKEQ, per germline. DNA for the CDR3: TGTGCCAGCAGTGACCCACAGGGAAACTATGGCTACACCTTC. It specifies CASSDPQGNYGYTF.

The CDR3 coding sequence is TGCAGCGTTGCGGACAGTCAAGAGACCCAGTACTTC. It specifies CSVADSQETQYF. The chain is built from TRBV29-1 and TRBJ2-5; D possibly corresponds to TRBD1 (6 bases). Trimming cost V 4 bases and J 2 bases, with 8 bases left between them. The CDR3 is 12 residues long. CDR1 and CDR2 (germline): SQVTM, ANQGSEA.

CDR3 DNA: TGTGCCATCAGGAGGGCGGGAGGGCCAGGGGATACGCAGTATTTT. This encodes CAIRRAGGPGDTQYF. The J gene is TRBJ2-3, the V gene TRBV10-3, with 9 bases aligning to TRBD2. With 6 bases clipped from V and 6 bases from J, the junction kept 10 bases outside the gene matches. The CDR3 extends over 15 amino acids. Germline V gene sequence: CDR1 ENHRY, CDR2 SYGVKD.

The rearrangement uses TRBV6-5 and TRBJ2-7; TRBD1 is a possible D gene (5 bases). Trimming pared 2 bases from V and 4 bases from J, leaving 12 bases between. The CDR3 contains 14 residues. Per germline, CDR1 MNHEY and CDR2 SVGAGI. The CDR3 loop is CASSYVQVEYEQYF. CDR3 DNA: TGTGCCAGCAGTTACGTACAGGTGGAATACGAGCAGTACTTC.

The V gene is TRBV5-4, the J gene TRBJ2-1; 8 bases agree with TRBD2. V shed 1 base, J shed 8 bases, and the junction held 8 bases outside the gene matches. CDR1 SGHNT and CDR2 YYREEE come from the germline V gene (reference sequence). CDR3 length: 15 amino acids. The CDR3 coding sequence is TGTGCCAGCAGCTTGTTAAGCGGGAGTTTCGATGAGCAGTTCTTC. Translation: CASSLLSGSFDEQFF.

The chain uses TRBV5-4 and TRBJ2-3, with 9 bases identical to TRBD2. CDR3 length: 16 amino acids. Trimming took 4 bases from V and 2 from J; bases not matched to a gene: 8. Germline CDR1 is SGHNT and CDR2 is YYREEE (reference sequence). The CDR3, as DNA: TGTGCCAGCAGCGCCACGACTAGCGGATACACAGATACGCAGTATTTT. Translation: CASSATTSGYTDTQYF.

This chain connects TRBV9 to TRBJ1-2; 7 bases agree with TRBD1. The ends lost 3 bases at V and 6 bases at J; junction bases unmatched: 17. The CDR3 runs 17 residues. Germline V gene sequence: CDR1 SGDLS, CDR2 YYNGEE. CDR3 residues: CASSARRGLGSTDGYTF. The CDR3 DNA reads TGTGCCAGCAGCGCCCGAAGGGGGCTGGGAAGTACTGATGGCTACACCTTC.